This TCR beta chain was retrieved from a study of cytotoxic CD8 clonotypes in ibrutinib-treated CLL. Study-wide background: Across samples, productive templates numbered more than 200,000 and productive rearrangements reached about 100,000 on average.

Details on this clone: Its antigen is unidentified.

CDR1 and CDR2 (germline): SNHLY, FYNNEI. The CDR3 is made up of 14 amino acids. The V gene lost 6 bases and the J gene lost 3 bases, with 13 bases spanning the gap. Whole-study findings and limits: Relative to age-matched healthy donors, clonality at baseline was higher, and it tracked circulating CD8+ T-cell counts. Public clonotypes were uncommon and contracted or stayed stable on treatment.

Here immunoSEQ multiplex PCR was the method, and the copy in TCRdb shows in-frame clones only, minus some. The data show 250,000 to 350,000 clones, with around 69% seen just once and approximately 5.1% held by the top ten. Specimen: PBMCs, collected at disease progression, from a patient treated with ibrutinib. This receptor was identified in a human donor with chronic lymphocytic leukemia. The chain couples TRBV2 to TRBJ2-3; the D is unclear. Written as DNA, the CDR3 is TGTGCCAGCAGGGTAGATGCTATGACAGATACGCAGTATTTT. Translating it yields CASRVDAMTDTQYF.